The 11 T cell receptor beta chains below were found in one sample sequenced in a study of prognosis after radiotherapy for stage I lung cancer. Two-round multiplex PCR, the amplification method, yielded TCR beta CDR3 from genomic DNA. The use of primers specific to each TRBV and TRBJ gene characterized first-round PCR. MiXCR, run by TCRdb on the multiplex PCR reads, gives a single entry per CDR3 protein. In the table there are 11,000 to 15,000 distinct CDR3 sequences, roughly a third of which are singletons. Source: PBMCs, taken before or after stereotactic body radiation therapy (not recorded which). The receptors stem from a donor over 45 with non-small cell lung cancer.

This clonotype is medium-sized within its sample. J is TRBJ2-5 and V is TRBV20-1, with TRBD2 identical over 7 bases. This CDR3 is built from 14 residues. After removal of 3 bases from V and 1 base from J, the junction contained 5 bases not matched to a gene. Germline assignment: CDR1 DFQATT and CDR2 SNEGSKA (reference sequence). The CDR3 DNA is TGCAGTGCTAGCCCTAGCGGCAGCCAAGAGACCCAGTACTTC. Its translation: CSASPSGSQETQYF.

In the case of this clonotype: A far larger clone is one base from this, pointing to a likely read error. The rearrangement uses TRBV6-2 or TRBV6-3 and TRBJ2-7, with 7 bases fitting TRBD1. The CDR3 covers 15 residues. J gave up 3 bases and V 5 bases, and 10 bases lay outside the gene matches. The germline V gene has CDR1 MNHEY and CDR2 SVGEGT. Written as DNA, the CDR3 is TGTGCCAGCAGTGTCTCCGGGACAGAGCACTACGAGCAGTACTTC. It codes for CASSVSGTEHYEQYF.

Many counts were recorded for this clonotype. The V call is TRBV11-3, the J call TRBJ2-7; 9 bases agree with TRBD1. CDR1 and CDR2 from the germline V gene are SGHNT and YENEEA. With V trimmed by 5 bases and J by 1 base, 15 bases remained unmatched. The CDR3 consists of 18 residues. The DNA for the CDR3 is TGTGCCAGCAGCATCCAAACATACAGGGGGCCGCGATCCTACGAGCAGTACTTC. It codes for CASSIQTYRGPRSYEQYF.

This clonotype was detected ten times or more. This chain uses TRBV4-2 with TRBJ1-2; 7 bases align to TRBD1. Germline V gene lookup returns CDR1 LGHNA and CDR2 YNFKEQ. The CDR3 runs 15 residues. V lost 1 base and J lost 4; bases outside the gene matches: 6. The chain's CDR3 is CASSQGRDSAYGYTF. The CDR3, as DNA: TGTGCCAGCAGCCAAGGCCGGGACAGCGCCTATGGCTACACCTTC.

As regards this clonotype: A far larger clone is off by one base, so a read error is likely. This rearrangement joins TRBV6-4 to TRBJ2-1, with a possible D match to TRBD2 (5 bases). Trimming pared 6 bases from V and 4 bases from J, leaving 16 bases between. Germline CDR1 and CDR2: MRHNA and SNTAGT. CDR3 length equals 15 residues. This CDR3 is CASRRGRTIYNEQFF. The CDR3 nucleotides are TGTGCCAGCAGACGGGGAAGAACGATTTACAATGAGCAGTTCTTC.

With respect to this clonotype: The junction and the germline gene differ at one end; a read error may be behind it. V usage is TRBV6-9 and J usage is TRBJ1-1; weak D call: TRBD1 (6 bases). This CDR3 is 14 amino acids long. CDR1 is MNHGY and CDR2 is SVAAGI in the germline V gene. This CDR3 is CAISWGHNNTEAFF. In nucleotides, the CDR3 is TGTGCCATCAGTTGGGGACATAATAACACTGAAGCTTTCTTT.

A note on this clonotype: This may arise from a read error, as a much more abundant clone is one base away. The chain uses TRBV7-7 and TRBJ2-1; no reliable D call. The CDR3 contains 15 residues. The germline CDR1 and CDR2 sequences are SSHAT and FNYEAQ (reference sequence). CDR3: CASSSNASSYNEQFF. The CDR3 region has the DNA TGTGCTAGCAGCAGCAACGCGAGCTCCTACAATGAGCAGTTCTTC.

Concerning this clonotype: A single base is all that separates this from a far larger clone, so a read error is likely. V and J are TRBV6-8 and TRBJ2-3, with TRBD2 matching 12 bases. The CDR3 has 18 amino acids. From germline, CDR1 is MNHGY and CDR2 SAAAGT. The V gene end was trimmed by 4 bases and the J gene end by 5 bases; junction bases not matched to a gene: 13. The CDR3 spells CASSSSGGEGLALDTQYF. CDR3 bases: TGTGCCAGCAGTTCTAGCGGGGGGGAGGGTTTGGCGTTAGATACGCAGTATTTT.

About this clonotype itself: The junction departs from the called germline gene at one end, perhaps through a read error. J is TRBJ2-3 and V is TRBV6-4; D tentatively reads TRBD1 or TRBD2 (5 bases each). The CDR3 is 14 residues long. Germline V gives CDR1 MRHNA, CDR2 SNTAGT. The CDR3 loop is CASIPGTDTDTQYF. The CDR3 DNA reads as TGTGCTAGCATCCCAGGGACGGACACAGATACGCAGTATTTT.

The chain couples TRBV10-3 to TRBJ1-3, with D unclear. The CDR3 runs to 14 residues. V lost 6 bases to trimming and J lost 0 bases, with 9 bases between them. Germline V gives CDR1 ENHRY, CDR2 SYGVKD. The CDR3 reads CAIRNADSGNTIYF. In DNA, the CDR3 is TGTGCCATCAGGAACGCTGACTCTGGAAACACCATATATTTT.

Notes on this clonotype: A read error may account for a junction end that differs from germline. This rearrangement joins TRBV4-1 to TRBJ2-3, with 8 bases aligning to TRBD2. Per germline, CDR1 MGHRA and CDR2 YSYEKL. The CDR3 has 17 amino acids. The chain's CDR3 is CASSQEATAGGTDTQYF. Written as DNA, the CDR3 is TGCGCAAGCAGCCAAGAGGCTACAGCGGGGGGCACAGATACGCAGTATTTT.